This entry features one T cell receptor (beta chain) sequence. This sample was taken from a study of T cells expressing NK-cell markers. One entry per CDR3 protein, without DNA, is what TCRdb gives after re-calling the 5' RACE reads. The table for this sample gives some 460,000 distinct CDR3 sequences. This CDR3 is built from 14 residues. Germline CDR1 and CDR2: SEHNR and FQNEAQ (reference sequence). The specimen sequenced was blood T cells: a sorted CD56 or NKG2C T cell subset, CD4+ or CD8+ T cells, or bulk PBMC T cells (not recorded which). The chain joins TRBV7-9 to TRBJ1-1. This TCR came from a woman aged 45-60 years in good health. The CDR3 sequence is CASSMGRVNTEAFF.